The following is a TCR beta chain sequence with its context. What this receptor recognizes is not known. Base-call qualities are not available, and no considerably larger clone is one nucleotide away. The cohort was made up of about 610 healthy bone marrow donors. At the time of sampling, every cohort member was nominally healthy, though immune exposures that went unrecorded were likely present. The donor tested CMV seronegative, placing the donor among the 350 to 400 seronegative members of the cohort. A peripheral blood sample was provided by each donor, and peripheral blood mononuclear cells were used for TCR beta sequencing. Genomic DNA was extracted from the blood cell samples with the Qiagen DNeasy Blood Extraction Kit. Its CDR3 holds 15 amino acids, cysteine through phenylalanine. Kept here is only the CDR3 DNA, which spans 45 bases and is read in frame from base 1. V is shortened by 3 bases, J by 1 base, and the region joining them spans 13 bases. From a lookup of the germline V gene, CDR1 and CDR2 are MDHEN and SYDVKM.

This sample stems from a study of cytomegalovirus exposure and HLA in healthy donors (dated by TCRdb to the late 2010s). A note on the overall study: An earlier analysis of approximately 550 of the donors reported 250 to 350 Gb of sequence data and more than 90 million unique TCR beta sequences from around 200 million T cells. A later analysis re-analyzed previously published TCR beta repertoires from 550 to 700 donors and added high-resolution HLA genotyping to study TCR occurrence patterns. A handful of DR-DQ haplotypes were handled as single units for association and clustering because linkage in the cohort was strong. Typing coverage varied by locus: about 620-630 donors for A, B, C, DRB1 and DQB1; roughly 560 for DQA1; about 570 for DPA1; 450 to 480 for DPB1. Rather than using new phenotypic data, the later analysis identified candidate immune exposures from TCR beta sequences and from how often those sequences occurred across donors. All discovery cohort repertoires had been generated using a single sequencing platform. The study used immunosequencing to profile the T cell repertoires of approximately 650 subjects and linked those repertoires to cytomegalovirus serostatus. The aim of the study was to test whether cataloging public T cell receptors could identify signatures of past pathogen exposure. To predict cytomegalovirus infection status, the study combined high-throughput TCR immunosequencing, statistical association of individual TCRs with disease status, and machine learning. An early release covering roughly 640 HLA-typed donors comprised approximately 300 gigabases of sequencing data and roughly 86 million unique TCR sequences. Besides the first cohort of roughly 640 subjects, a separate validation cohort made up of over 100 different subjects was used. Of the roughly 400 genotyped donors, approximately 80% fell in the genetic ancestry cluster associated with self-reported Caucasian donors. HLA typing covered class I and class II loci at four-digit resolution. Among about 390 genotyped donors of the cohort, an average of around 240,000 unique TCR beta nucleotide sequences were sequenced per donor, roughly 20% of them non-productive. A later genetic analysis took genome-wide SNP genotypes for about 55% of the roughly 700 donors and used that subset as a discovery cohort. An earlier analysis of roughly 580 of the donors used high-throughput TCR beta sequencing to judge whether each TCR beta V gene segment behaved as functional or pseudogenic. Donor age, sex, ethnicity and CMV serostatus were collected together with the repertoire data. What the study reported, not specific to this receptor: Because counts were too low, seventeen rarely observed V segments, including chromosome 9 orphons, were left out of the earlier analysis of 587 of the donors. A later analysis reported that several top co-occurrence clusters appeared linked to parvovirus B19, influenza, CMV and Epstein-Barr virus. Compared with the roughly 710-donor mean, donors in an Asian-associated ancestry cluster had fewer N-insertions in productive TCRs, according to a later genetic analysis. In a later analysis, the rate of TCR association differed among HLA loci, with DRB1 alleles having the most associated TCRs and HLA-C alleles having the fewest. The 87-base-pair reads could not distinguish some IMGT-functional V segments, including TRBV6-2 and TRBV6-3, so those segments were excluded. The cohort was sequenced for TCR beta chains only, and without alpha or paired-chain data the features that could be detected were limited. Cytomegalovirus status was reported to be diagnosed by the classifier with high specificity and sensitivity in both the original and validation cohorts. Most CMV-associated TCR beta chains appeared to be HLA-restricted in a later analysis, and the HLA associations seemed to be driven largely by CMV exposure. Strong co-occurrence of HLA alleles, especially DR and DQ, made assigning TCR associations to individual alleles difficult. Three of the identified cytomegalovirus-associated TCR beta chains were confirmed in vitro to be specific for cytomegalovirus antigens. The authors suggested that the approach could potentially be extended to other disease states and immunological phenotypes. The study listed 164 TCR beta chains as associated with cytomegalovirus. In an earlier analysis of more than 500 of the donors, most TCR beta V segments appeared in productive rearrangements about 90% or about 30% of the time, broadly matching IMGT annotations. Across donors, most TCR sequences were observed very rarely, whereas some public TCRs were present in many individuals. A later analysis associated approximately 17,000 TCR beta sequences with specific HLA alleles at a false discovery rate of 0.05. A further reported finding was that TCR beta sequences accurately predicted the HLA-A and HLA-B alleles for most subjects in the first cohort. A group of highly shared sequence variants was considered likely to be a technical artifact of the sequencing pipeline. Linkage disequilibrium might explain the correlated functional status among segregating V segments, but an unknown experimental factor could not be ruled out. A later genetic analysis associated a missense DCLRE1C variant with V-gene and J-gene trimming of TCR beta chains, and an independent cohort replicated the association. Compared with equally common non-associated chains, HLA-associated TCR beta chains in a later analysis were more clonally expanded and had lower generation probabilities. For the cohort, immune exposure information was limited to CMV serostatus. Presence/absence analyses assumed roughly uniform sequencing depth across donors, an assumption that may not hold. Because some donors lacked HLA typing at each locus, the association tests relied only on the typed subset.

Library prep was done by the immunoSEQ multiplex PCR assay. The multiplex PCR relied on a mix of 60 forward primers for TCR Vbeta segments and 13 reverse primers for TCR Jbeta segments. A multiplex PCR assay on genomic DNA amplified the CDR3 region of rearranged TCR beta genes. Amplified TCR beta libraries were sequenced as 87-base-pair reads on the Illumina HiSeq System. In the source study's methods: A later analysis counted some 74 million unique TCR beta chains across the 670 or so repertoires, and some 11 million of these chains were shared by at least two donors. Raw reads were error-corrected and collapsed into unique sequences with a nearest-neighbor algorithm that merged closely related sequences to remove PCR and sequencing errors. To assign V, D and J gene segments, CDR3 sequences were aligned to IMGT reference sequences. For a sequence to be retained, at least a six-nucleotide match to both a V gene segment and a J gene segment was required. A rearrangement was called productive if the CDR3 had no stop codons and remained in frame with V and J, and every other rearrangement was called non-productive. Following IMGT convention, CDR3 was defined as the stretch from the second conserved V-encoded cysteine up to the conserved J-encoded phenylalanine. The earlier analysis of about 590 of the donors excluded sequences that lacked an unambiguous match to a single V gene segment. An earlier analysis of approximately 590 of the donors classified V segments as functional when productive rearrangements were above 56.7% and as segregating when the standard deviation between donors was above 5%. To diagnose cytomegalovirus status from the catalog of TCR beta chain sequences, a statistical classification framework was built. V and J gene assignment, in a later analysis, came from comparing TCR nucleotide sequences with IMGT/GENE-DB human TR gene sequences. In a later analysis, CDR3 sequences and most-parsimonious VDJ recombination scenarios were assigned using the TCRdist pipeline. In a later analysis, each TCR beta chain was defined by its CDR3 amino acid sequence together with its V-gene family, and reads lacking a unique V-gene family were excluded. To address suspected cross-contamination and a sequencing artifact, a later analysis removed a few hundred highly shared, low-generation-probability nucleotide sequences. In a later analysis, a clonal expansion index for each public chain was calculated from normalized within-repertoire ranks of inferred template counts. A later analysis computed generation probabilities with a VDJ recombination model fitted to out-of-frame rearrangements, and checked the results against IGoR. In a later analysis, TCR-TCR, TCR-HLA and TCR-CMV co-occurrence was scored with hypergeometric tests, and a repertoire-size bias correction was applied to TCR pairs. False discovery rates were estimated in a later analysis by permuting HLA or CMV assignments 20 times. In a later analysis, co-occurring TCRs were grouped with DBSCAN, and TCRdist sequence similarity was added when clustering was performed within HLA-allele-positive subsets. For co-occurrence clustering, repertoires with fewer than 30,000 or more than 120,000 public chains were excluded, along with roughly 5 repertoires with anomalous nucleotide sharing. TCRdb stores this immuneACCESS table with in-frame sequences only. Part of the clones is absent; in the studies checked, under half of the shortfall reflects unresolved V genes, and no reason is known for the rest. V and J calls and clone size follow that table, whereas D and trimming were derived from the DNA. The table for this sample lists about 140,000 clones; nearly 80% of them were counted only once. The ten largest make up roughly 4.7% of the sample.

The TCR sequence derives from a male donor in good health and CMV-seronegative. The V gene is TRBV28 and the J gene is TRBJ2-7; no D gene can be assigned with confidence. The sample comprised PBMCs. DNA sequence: TGTGCCAGCAGTTTGGCTGAAGATATGTCCTACGAGCAGTACTTC. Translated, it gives CASSLAEDMSYEQYF.